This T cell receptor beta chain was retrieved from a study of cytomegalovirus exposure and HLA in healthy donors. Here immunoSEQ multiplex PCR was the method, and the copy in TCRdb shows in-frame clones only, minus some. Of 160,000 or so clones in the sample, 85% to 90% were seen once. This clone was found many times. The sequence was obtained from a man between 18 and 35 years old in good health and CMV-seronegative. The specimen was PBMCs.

CDR3 loop: CASSLSGEYTGELFF. For the CDR3, the DNA is TGCGCCAGCAGCTTGTCCGGGGAATACACCGGGGAGCTGTTTTTT. V and J are TRBV5-1 and TRBJ2-2, with D perhaps TRBD2 (5 bases). The V gene's germline CDR1 is SGHRS and CDR2 YFSETQ. Deletions cut 1 base from V and 3 bases from J, with 10 bases between. The CDR3 has 15 residues.